The 3 T cell receptor beta chains given below trace back to one sample, sequenced in a study of neurological immune-mediated disorders. Using its own MiXCR run on the 5' RACE reads, TCRdb lists one record per CDR3 protein. The profile shows more than 30,000 distinct CDR3 sequences, 6.5% to 7.5% of them singletons. Material: CD4+ T cells from blood. Source of these receptors: a man between 45 and 60 years old in good health.

The rearrangement uses TRBV12-3 or TRBV12-4 and TRBJ2-2; TRBD2 aligns across 8 bases. The length of the CDR3 is 15 residues. In DNA form, the CDR3 reads TGTGGCAGTAGTCCCTCCGGGAGGGGAACCGGGGAGCTGTTTTTT. Translated, it gives CGSSPSGRGTGELFF.

This clonotype occurred a few times. This chain connects TRBV5-4 to TRBJ2-1, with TRBD2 matching over 14 bases. This CDR3 is built from 16 residues. Germline V gene data show CDR1 as SGHNT and CDR2 as YYREEE (reference sequence). Unmatched junction bases numbered 3, after V lost 0 bases and J lost 7 bases. DNA of the CDR3: TGTGCCAGCAGCTTGGGACTAGCGGGAGGGCAAAATGAGCAGTTCTTC. This codes for CASSLGLAGGQNEQFF.

This clonotype was counted ten times or more. The V gene is TRBV5-1, the J gene TRBJ1-5, with 9 nucleotides matching TRBD1. With V trimmed by 0 bases and J by 5 bases, 3 bases remained unmatched. The CDR3 spans 15 residues. Per the germline V gene, CDR1 is SGHRS and CDR2 is YFSETQ. The CDR3 nucleotides read TGCGCCAGCAGCTTGGTAGGACAGGGGTATCAGCCCCAGCATTTT. It translates to CASSLVGQGYQPQHF. Supplemented by reference TRBV5-1 and TRBJ1-5, the full variable domain reads KAGVTQTPRYLIKTRGQQVTLSCSPISGHRSVSWYQQTPGQGLQFLFEYFSETQRNKGNFPGRFSGRQFSNSRSEMNVSTLELGDSALYLCASSLVGQGYQPQHFGDGTRLSIL.